The 17 T cell receptor beta chains below were found in one sample sequenced in a study of blood T cell repertoires in COVID-19. Produced via immunoSEQ multiplex PCR; TCRdb's table is partial and in-frame only. The table includes 65,000 to 90,000 clones, 88% detected once. The sequenced sample consisted of peripheral blood. All receptors come from a woman older than 75 with acute or convalescent COVID-19.

CDR3 in DNA: TGTGCCTGGAGTGTAACGAGCGGATACAATGAGCAGTTCTTC. Translating gives CAWSVTSGYNEQFF. The V and J genes are TRBV30 and TRBJ2-1, with a possible D match to TRBD2 (5 bases). The V gene's germline CDR1 is GTSNPN and CDR2 SVGIG (reference sequence). The CDR3 consists of 14 residues. Trimming left V 0 bases short and J 4 bases short, with 10 bases between. Full variable domain (missing parts from reference TRBV30 and TRBJ2-1): SQTIHQWPATLVQPVGSPLSLECTVEGTSNPNLYWYRQAAGRGLQLLFYSVGIGQISSEVPQNLSASRPQDRQFILSSKKLLLSDSGFYLCAWSVTSGYNEQFFGPGTRLTVL.

The chain couples TRBV9 to TRBJ2-1; no clear D. Germline V lookup: CDR1 SGDLS, CDR2 YYNGEE. V was pared by 4 bases and J by 0 bases, with 5 bases between. The CDR3 runs to 13 residues. CDR3 DNA sequence: TGTGCCAGCAGCCTCGGCTCCTACAATGAGCAGTTCTTC. Translated: CASSLGSYNEQFF.

V usage is TRBV7-8 and J usage is TRBJ2-1; TRBD2 agrees at 8 bases. V trimming: 1 base; J trimming: 0 bases; junction bases outside the gene matches: 5. This CDR3 contains 17 residues. CDR1 and CDR2 (germline): SGHVS, FQNEAQ. The CDR3 loop reads CASSLVGSGASYNEQFF. The CDR3 DNA reads TGTGCCAGCAGCTTAGTGGGTAGCGGGGCCTCCTACAATGAGCAGTTCTTC.

The chain couples TRBV29-1 to TRBJ1-3; D is unclear. This CDR3 is built from 11 residues. Germline V lookup: CDR1 SQVTM, CDR2 ANQGSEA. Trimming cost V 7 bases and J 2 bases, with 6 bases left between them. The CDR3 DNA is TGCAGCGGGCAGGCTGGAAACACCATATATTTT. This codes for CSGQAGNTIYF.

The V call is TRBV14, the J call TRBJ2-7, with TRBD2 identical over 7 bases. Germline assignment: CDR1 SGHDN and CDR2 FVKESK. V lost 4 bases, J lost 4 bases, and 19 bases stayed unmatched. This CDR3 has 18 residues. The CDR3 bases are TGTGCCAGCAGCCCGAAGAGTAGCGGGCTCCGCCTGGTGTACGAGCAGTACTTC. This encodes CASSPKSSGLRLVYEQYF. The full variable domain, in which reference TRBV14 and TRBJ2-7 provide the parts outside the CDR3, is EAGVTQFPSHSVIEKGQTVTLRCDPISGHDNLYWYRRVMGKEIKFLLHFVKESKQDESGMPNNRFLAERTGGTYSTLKVQPAELEDSGVYFCASSPKSSGLRLVYEQYFGPGTRLTVT.

The chain employs TRBV19 and TRBJ2-3; 9 bases line up with TRBD1. V was pared by 5 bases and J by 3 bases, with 6 bases of the junction left unmatched. The CDR3 extends over 15 amino acids. Germline CDR1 is LNHDA and CDR2 is SQIVND (reference sequence). The CDR3 DNA reads TGTGCCAGTAGTTCGGCCGGGACAGGGACAGATACGCAGTATTTT. Its protein product is CASSSAGTGTDTQYF.

The V gene is TRBV5-1, the J gene TRBJ1-6; D uncertain. The CDR3 runs to 15 residues. From germline, CDR1 is SGHRS and CDR2 YFSETQ. The V end was cut by 1 base, the J end by 5 bases, with 10 bases between. In nucleotides, the CDR3 is TGCGCCAGCAGCTTGTTGGCGGATAATAATTCACCCCTCCACTTT. Translating it yields CASSLLADNNSPLHF.

The V gene is TRBV7-3, the J gene TRBJ2-7, with no clear D. With 4 bases removed from V and 5 bases from J, the gap between germline ends came to 12 bases. Germline assignment: CDR1 SGHTA and CDR2 FQGTGA. This CDR3 comprises 13 residues. The CDR3 nucleotides are TGTGCCAGCAGCTCCTCGAGGAACCACGAGCAGTACTTC. Its translation is CASSSSRNHEQYF.

The count of this clone is one. The J gene is TRBJ2-7, the V gene TRBV5-5; perhaps TRBD2 as D (7 bases). The germline V and J ends were trimmed by 0 bases and 13 bases, with 29 bases remaining between them. This CDR3 has 17 amino acids. Germline assignment: CDR1 SGHKS and CDR2 YYEKEE (reference sequence). CDR3 sequence: CASSLVAGVAGWYERYF. As DNA, the CDR3 is TGTGCCAGCAGCTTGGTGGCAGGGGTAGCGGGTTGGTACGAGCGATACTTC.

This chain connects TRBV10-3 to TRBJ2-7; the match to TRBD2 covers 10 bases. The V gene end was trimmed by 3 bases and the J gene end by 7 bases; junction bases not matched to a gene: 6. Germline lookup yields CDR1 ENHRY and CDR2 SYGVKD. The CDR3 is made up of 14 amino acids. CDR3 sequence (DNA): TGTGCCATCAGTGACGGAGGACTAGCGGTGGAGCAGTACTTC. Translating gives CAISDGGLAVEQYF.

The chain employs TRBV2 and TRBJ1-6; TRBD1 matches 7 bases. Germline V gene sequence: CDR1 SNHLY, CDR2 FYNNEI. This CDR3 spans 14 amino acids. V dropped 6 bases and J dropped 7; count of bases not matched to a gene: 6. The CDR3 region has the DNA TGTGCCAGCAGCCCCGACAGGGACAATTCACCCCTCCACTTT. Translating gives CASSPDRDNSPLHF.

The J gene is TRBJ2-7, the V gene TRBV6-5; tentatively, D is TRBD1 (6 bases). Per the germline V gene, CDR1 is MNHEY and CDR2 is SVGAGI. The V end was cut by 8 bases, the J end by 2 bases, with 13 bases between. The CDR3 has 13 residues. The CDR3 DNA reads as TGTGCCAGCCTGGCCCCAGGGGCCTACGAGCAGTACTTC. Its translation is CASLAPGAYEQYF.

The CDR3 DNA follows: TGTGCCAGCAGTGAAGCCAGGAACATTCAGTACTTC. Its translation: CASSEARNIQYF. The chain couples TRBV2 to TRBJ2-4; no definite D call. The CDR3 is made up of 12 amino acids. V gave up 0 bases and J gave up 7 bases, with 4 bases separating them. Germline lookup yields CDR1 SNHLY and CDR2 FYNNEI.

The V call is TRBV27, the J call TRBJ1-1, with 11 bases fitting TRBD1. The length of the CDR3 is 14 residues. Germline V gene data show CDR1 as MNHEY and CDR2 as SMNVEV (reference sequence). Trimming took 6 bases from V and 11 from J; bases not matched to a gene: 11. Here the CDR3 DNA reads TGTGCCAGCAGGCCGGACAGGGGGCGCTTGGAGGCTTTCTTT. Protein sequence: CASRPDRGRLEAFF.

This clone was detected a few times. This chain uses TRBV7-6 with TRBJ1-6, with a tentative D call TRBD1 (5 bases). The CDR3 consists of 15 residues. Germline V gene lookup returns CDR1 SGHVS and CDR2 FNYEAQ. Trimming pared 1 base from V and 8 bases from J, leaving 12 bases between. As DNA, the CDR3 is TGTGCCAGCAGCTTAGTTCCAGGGAAGGATTCACCCCTCCACTTT. This encodes CASSLVPGKDSPLHF.

This clone was detected once. The chain couples TRBV3-1 (or the pseudogene TRBV3-2) to TRBJ2-1; the D gene is possibly TRBD2 (5 bases). There are 16 residues in the CDR3. Trimming stripped 4 bases from V and 3 bases from J, with 16 bases between. In germline, CDR1 is LGHDT, CDR2 YNNKEL (reference sequence). CDR3: CASSRRNLANYNEQFF. CDR3 sequence (DNA): TGTGCCAGCAGCCGAAGAAACTTAGCGAACTACAATGAGCAGTTCTTC.

The chain couples TRBV18 to TRBJ1-1; D is undetermined. The germline CDR1 and CDR2 sequences are KGHSH and LQKENI. Trimming took off 1 base at V and 1 base at J, with 7 bases between the two ends. The CDR3 has 14 residues. The CDR3: CASSPRTGNTEAFF. In DNA form, the CDR3 reads TGTGCCAGCTCACCACGCACGGGGAACACTGAAGCTTTCTTT.